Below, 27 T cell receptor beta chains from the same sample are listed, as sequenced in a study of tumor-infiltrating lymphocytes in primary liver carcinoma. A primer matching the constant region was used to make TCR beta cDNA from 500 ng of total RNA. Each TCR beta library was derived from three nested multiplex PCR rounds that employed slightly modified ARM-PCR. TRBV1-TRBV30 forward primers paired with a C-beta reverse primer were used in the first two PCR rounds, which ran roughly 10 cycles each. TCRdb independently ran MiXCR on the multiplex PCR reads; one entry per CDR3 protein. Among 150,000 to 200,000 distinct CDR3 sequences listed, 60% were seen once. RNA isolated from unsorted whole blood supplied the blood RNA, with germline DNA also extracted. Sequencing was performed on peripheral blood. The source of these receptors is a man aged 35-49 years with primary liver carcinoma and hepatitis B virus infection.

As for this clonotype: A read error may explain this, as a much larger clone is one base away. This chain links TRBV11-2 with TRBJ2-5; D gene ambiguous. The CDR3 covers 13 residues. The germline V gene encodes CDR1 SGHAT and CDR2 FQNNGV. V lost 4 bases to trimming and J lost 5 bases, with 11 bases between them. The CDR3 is CASSSSGWETQYF. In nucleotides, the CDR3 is TGTGCCAGCAGCTCCTCGGGCTGGGAGACCCAGTACTTC.

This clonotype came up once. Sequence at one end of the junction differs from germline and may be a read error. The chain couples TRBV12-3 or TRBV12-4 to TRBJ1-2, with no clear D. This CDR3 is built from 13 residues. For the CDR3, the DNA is TGTGCCACCTCGGTCGGGGTGGGCTATGGCTACGCCTTC. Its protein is CATSVGVGYGYAF.

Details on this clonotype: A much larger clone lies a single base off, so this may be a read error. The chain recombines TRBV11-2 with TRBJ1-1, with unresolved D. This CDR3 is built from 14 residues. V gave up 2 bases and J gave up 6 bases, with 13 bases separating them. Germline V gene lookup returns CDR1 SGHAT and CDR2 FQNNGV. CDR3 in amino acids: CASSLTGGPSEAFF. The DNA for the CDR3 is TGTGCCAGCAGCTTAACGGGAGGACCGTCTGAAGCTTTCTTT.

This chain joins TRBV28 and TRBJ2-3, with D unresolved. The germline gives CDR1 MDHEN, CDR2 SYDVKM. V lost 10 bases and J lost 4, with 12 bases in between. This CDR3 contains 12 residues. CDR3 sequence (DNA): TGTGCCACCCTAAAACCCCCAGATACGCAGTATTTT. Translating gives CATLKPPDTQYF. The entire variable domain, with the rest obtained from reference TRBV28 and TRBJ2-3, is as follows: DVKVTQSSRYLVKRTGEKVFLECVQDMDHENMFWYRQDPGLGLRLIYFSYDVKMKEKGDIPEGYSVSREKKERFSLILESASTNQTSMYLCATLKPPDTQYFGPGTRLTVL.

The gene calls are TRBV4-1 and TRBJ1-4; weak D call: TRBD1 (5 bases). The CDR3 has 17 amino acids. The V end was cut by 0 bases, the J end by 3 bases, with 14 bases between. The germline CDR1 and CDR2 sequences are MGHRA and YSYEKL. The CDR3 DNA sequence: TGCGCCAGCAGCCAAGACGGGACGGGGAGACCTAATGAAAAACTGTTTTTT. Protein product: CASSQDGTGRPNEKLFF.

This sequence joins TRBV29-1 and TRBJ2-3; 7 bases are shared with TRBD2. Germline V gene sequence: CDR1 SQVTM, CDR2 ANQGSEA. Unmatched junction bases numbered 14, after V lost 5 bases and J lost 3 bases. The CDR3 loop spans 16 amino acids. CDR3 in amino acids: CSVPYIAGAQTDTQYF. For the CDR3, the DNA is TGCAGCGTTCCATATATAGCGGGCGCACAGACAGATACGCAGTATTTT.

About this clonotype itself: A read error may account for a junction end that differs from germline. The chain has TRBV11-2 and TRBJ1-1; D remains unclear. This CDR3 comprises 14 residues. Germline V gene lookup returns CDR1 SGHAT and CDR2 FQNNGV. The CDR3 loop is CAISLALGITEALF. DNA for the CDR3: TGTGCCATCAGCTTGGCTCTTGGAATCACTGAAGCTCTCTTT.

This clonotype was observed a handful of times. This CDR3 reads CSVAGASGTSGGNTIYF. The CDR3 DNA reads as TGCAGCGTTGCCGGGGCTAGCGGCACCAGCGGTGGAAACACCATATATTTT. V is TRBV29-1 and J is TRBJ1-3; D may be TRBD1 (5 bases). CDR1 is SQVTM and CDR2 is ANQGSEA in the germline V gene. V lost 4 bases and J 3 bases, leaving 22 bases between the germline ends. CDR3 length: 17 amino acids. Using reference TRBV29-1 and TRBJ1-3 for the parts outside the CDR3, the full variable domain is SAVISQKPSRDICQRGTSLTIQCQVDSQVTMMFWYRQQPGQSLTLIATANQGSEATYESGFVIDKFPISRPNLTFSTLTVSNMSPEDSSIYLCSVAGASGTSGGNTIYFGEGSWLTVV.

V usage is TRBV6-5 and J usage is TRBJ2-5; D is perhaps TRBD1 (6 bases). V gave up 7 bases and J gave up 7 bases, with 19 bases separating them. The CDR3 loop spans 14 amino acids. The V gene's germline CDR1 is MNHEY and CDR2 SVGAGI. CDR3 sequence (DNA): TGTGCCAGCAAGGCAGGGGTCATGGTTCGGACCCAGTACTTC. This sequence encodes CASKAGVMVRTQYF.

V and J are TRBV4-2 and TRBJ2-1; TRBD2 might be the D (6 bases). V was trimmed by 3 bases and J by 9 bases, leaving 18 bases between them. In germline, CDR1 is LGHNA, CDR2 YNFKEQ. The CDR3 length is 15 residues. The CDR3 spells CASSQRDTMSGEQFF. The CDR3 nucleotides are TGTGCCAGCAGCCAGCGGGATACTATGTCAGGTGAGCAGTTCTTC.

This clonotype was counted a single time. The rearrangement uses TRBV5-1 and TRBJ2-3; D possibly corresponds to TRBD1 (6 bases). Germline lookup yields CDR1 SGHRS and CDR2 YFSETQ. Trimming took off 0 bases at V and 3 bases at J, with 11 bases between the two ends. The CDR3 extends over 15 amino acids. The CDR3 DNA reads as TGCGCCAGCAGCTTGGTACAGGGTGAGACAGATACGCAGTATTTT. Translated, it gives CASSLVQGETDTQYF.

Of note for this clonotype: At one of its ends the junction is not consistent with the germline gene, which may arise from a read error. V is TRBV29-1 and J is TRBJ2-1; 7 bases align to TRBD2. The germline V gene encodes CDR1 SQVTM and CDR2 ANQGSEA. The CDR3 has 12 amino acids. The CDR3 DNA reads TGCAGCGTGGCTCGGGACTACGATGAGCAGTTCTTC. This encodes CSVARDYDEQFF.

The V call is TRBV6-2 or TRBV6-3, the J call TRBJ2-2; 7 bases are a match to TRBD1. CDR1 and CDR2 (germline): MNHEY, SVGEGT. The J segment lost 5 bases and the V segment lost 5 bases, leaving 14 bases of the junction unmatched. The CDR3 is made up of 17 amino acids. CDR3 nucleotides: TGTGCCAGCAGTCACCGAGGGGGCCCGGCAGGGACCGGGGAGCTGTTTTTT. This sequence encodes CASSHRGGPAGTGELFF.

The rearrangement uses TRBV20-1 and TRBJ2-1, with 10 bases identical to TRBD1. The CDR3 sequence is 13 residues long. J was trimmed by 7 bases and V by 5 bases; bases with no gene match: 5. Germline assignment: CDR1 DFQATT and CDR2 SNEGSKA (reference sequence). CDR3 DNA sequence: TGCAGTGCTGCCGGGGACAGGGGAAATGAGCAGTTCTTC. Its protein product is CSAAGDRGNEQFF.

The CDR3: CASSPLGEQSSGANVLTF. The CDR3 nucleotides read TGTGCCAGCAGTCCACTAGGGGAGCAGTCCTCTGGGGCCAACGTCCTGACTTTC. The chain is built from TRBV6-6 and TRBJ2-6, with D possibly called TRBD1 or TRBD2 (5 bases each). Looked up from germline, CDR1 is MNHNY and CDR2 is SVGAGI (reference sequence). CDR3 length: 18 amino acids. Trimming took off 5 bases at V and 0 bases at J, with 17 bases between the two ends.

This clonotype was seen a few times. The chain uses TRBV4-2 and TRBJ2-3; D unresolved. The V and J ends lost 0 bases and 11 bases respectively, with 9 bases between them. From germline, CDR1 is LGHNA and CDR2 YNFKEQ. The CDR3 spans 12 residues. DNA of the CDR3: TGTGCCAGCAGCCAAGATCCGCAGCAGCAGTATTTT. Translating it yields CASSQDPQQQYF.

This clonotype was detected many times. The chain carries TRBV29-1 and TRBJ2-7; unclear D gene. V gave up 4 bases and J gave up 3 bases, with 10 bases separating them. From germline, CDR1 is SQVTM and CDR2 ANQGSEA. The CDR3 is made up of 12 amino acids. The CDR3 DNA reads TGCAGCGTTGCGGGCACGGTCTACGAGCAGTACTTC. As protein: CSVAGTVYEQYF.

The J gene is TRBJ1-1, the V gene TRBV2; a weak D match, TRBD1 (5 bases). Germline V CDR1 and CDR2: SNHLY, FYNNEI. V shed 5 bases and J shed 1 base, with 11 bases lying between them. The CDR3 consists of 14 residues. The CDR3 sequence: CASSPTVGNTEAFF. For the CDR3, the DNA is TGTGCCAGCAGTCCGACAGTAGGGAACACTGAAGCTTTCTTT.

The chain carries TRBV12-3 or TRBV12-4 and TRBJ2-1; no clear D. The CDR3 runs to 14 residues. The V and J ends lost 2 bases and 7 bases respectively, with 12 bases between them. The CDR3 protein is CASSLISGQNEQFF. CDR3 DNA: TGTGCCAGCAGTTTAATTTCGGGCCAGAATGAGCAGTTCTTC.

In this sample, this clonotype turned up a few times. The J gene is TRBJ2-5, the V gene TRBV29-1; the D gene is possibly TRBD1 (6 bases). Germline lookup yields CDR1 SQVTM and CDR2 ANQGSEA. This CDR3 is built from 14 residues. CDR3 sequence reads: CSYAGAAGGETQYF. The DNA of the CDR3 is TGCAGTTATGCAGGGGCTGCTGGTGGAGAGACCCAGTACTTC.

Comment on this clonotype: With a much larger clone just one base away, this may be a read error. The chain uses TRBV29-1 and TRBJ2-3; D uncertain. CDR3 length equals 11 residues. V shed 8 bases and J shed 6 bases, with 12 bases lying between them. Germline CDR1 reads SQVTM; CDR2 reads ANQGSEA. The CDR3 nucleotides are TGCAGCATTGGGAAAGGGGATACGCAGTATTTT. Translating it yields CSIGKGDTQYF.

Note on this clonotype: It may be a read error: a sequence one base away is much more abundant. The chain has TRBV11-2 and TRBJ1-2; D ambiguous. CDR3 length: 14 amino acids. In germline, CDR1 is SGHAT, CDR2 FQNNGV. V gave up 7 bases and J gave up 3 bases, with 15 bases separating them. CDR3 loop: CASIPPLVDYGYTF. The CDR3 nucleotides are TGTGCCAGCATCCCCCCCCTGGTAGACTATGGCTACACCTTC.

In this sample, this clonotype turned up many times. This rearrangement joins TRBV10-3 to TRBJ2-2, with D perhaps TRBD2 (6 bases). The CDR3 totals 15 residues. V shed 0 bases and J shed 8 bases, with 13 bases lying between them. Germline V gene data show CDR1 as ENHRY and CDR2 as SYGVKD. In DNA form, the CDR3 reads TGTGCCATCAGTGAGTCCGCGGGAAGCTTGGGGGAGCTGTTTTTT. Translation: CAISESAGSLGELFF.

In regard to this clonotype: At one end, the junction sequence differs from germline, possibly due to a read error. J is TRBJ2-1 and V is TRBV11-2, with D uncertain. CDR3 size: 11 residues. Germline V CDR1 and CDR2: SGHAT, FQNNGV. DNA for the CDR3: TGTGCCAGAAGCTCTACGAATGAGCAGTTCTTC. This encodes CARSSTNEQFF.

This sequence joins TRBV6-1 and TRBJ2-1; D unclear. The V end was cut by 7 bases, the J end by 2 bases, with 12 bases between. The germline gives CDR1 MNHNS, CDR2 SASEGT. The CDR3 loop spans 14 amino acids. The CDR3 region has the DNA TGTGCCAGCATCCCTCTAAGGACCTACAATGAGCAGTTCTTC. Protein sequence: CASIPLRTYNEQFF.

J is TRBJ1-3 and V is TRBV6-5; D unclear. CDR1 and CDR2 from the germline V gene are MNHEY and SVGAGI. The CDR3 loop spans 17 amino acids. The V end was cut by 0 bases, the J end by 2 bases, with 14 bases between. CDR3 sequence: CASSYSSEASPGNTIYF. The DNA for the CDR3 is TGTGCCAGCAGTTACTCGTCGGAGGCGAGCCCTGGAAACACCATATATTTT.

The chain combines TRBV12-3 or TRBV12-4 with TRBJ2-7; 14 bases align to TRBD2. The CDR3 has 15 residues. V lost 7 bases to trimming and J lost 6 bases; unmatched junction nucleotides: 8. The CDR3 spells CASTSGLAGAREQYF. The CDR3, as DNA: TGTGCCAGCACCTCGGGACTAGCGGGAGCCCGCGAGCAGTACTTC.